This passage covers 6 T cell receptor beta chains from one sample sequenced in a study of T cell responses to AZD1222 COVID-19 vaccine. The assay was immunoSEQ multiplex PCR, and TCRdb's table has in-frame clones only and misses some. The sample lists about 110,000 clones, roughly nine tenths occurring once. Sequencing used peripheral blood, obtained on day 0 of MenACWY control vaccination. These receptors came from an adult in good health.

This chain uses TRBV11-1 with TRBJ1-1, with D maybe TRBD1 (6 bases). V lost 3 bases, J lost 5 bases, and 13 bases lay in between. The CDR3 loop spans 14 amino acids. Germline-derived CDR1 and CDR2 are SGHAT and FQDESV (reference sequence). CDR3 residues: CASSLSQGGTEAFF. The CDR3 DNA is TGTGCCAGCAGCTTGTCACAGGGAGGGACTGAAGCTTTCTTT.

The chain is built from TRBV30 and TRBJ1-4; D remains unclear. The germline V gene encodes CDR1 GTSNPN and CDR2 SVGIG (reference sequence). The CDR3 sequence is 12 residues long. The V and J ends lost 7 bases and 8 bases respectively, with 14 bases between them. This CDR3 reads CASTMIGEKLFF. The CDR3 DNA is TGTGCCTCAACCATGATTGGGGAAAAACTGTTTTTT.

The CDR3 sequence: CAIRGGTEAFF. The CDR3 bases are TGTGCCATCAGGGGTGGGACTGAAGCTTTCTTT. The gene calls are TRBV5-4 and TRBJ1-1, with D possibly being TRBD1 (6 bases). CDR1 is SGHNT, CDR2 YYREEE, per germline (reference sequence). The CDR3 consists of 11 residues. The ends were cut back, 9 bases at V and 5 bases at J, with 11 bases in the middle.

J is TRBJ2-3 and V is TRBV5-4, with 7 bases fitting TRBD2. V gave up 4 bases and J gave up 5 bases; unmatched junction bases: 10. Germline-derived CDR1 and CDR2 are SGHNT and YYREEE (reference sequence). The CDR3 extends over 15 amino acids. CDR3 protein: CASSPGGLAGDTQYF. CDR3 DNA: TGTGCCAGCAGCCCCGGGGGTTTAGCGGGAGATACGCAGTATTTT.

The rearrangement uses TRBV7-3 and TRBJ1-1, with 8 bases aligning to TRBD1. Per germline, CDR1 SGHTA and CDR2 FQGTGA. The junction had 6 bases not matched to a gene; V was cut back by 1 base and J by 8 bases. The CDR3 runs 14 residues. The DNA for the CDR3 is TGTGCCAGCAGCTTAAACCGCCAGGGGGCGGAAGCTTTCTTT. It yields the protein CASSLNRQGAEAFF.

The V and J genes are TRBV29-1 and TRBJ2-3; weak D call: TRBD1 (6 bases). Trimming took 5 bases from V and 2 from J, leaving 20 bases between them. CDR3 length: 16 amino acids. Germline V gene sequence: CDR1 SQVTM, CDR2 ANQGSEA. CDR3 sequence (DNA): TGCAGCGTTACCACAAAAAGACAGGAGACCACAGATACGCAGTATTTT. Translating gives CSVTTKRQETTDTQYF.